A selection of T cell receptor beta chains follows, all from one sample in a study of cytomegalovirus exposure and HLA in healthy donors. TCRdb's copy holds only in-frame clones and misses some; the assay was immunoSEQ multiplex PCR. The table has around 150,000 clones, approximately 70% seen once; the top ten hold more than 1.5%. Sequenced material: PBMCs. The receptors originated from a human donor in good health. Both conserved end residues are part of each CDR3. A D gene is named only where the DNA matches it firmly. The size of a clone is reported for some rows only, either as once, few or many, or as a class for expanded clones.

d_call,clone_size,v_call,j_call,cdr3_nt,cdr3_aa
TRBD2,few,TRBV5-1,TRBJ2-7,TGCGCCAGCAGCTTGACCCAGCGGGGCTACGAGCAGTACTTC,CASSLTQRGYEQYF
TRBD1,-,TRBV6-5,TRBJ2-7,TGTGCCAGCAGTTACTCGAGAGGGGGCGCCTACGAGCAGTACTTC,CASSYSRGGAYEQYF
TRBD2,few,TRBV4-3,TRBJ2-1,TGCGCCAGCAGCCAATTGGTTAGCGGGCTCACGCGCCGTTACTACAATGAGCAGTTCTTC,CASSQLVSGLTRRYYNEQFF
-,-,TRBV19,TRBJ2-6,TGTGCCAGTAGTTCCCCACAAGACTCTGGGGCCAACGTCCTGACTTTC,CASSSPQDSGANVLTF
TRBD2,once,TRBV14,TRBJ2-3,TGTGCCAGCAGCCAAGGACTAGCGGGAGGGCCAGGCACAGATACGCAGTATTTT,CASSQGLAGGPGTDTQYF
TRBD1,few,TRBV7-2,TRBJ2-7,TGTGCCAGCAGCCGTTGGGACAGCGACTACGAGCAGTACTTC,CASSRWDSDYEQYF
TRBD2,few,TRBV5-1,TRBJ2-5,TGCGCCAGCAGCTCCGGGACTAGCGGGATCCAAGAGACCCAGTACTTC,CASSSGTSGIQETQYF
TRBD1,-,TRBV5-6,TRBJ1-5,TGTGCCGGCGTCCAGGGGGGCAATCAGCCCCAGCATTTT,CAGVQGGNQPQHF
-,once,TRBV6-4,TRBJ2-3,TGTGCCAGCAGTTTGGGGGCCAAGACAGATACGCAGTATTTT,CASSLGAKTDTQYF
TRBD2,-,TRBV28,TRBJ2-1,TGTGCCAGCAGTTTCGAGCCTAGCGGGAGGTATGAGCAGTTCTTC,CASSFEPSGRYEQFF
-,-,TRBV28,TRBJ2-5,TGTGCCAGCAGTTTGGGGGGAGGAAGTGAGACCCAGTACTTC,CASSLGGGSETQYF
-,-,TRBV4-1,TRBJ1-2,TGCGCCAGCAGCCAAGTTTTCCAGGGTGGTGGCTACACCTTC,CASSQVFQGGGYTF
-,-,TRBV19,TRBJ2-1,TGTGCCAGTAGTCCCCCCCCAAACAATGAGCAGTTCTTC,CASSPPPNNEQFF
TRBD1,-,TRBV11-2,TRBJ2-7,TGTGCCAGCAGCCGAGACAGGGTGCCTTTCTACGAGCAGTACTTC,CASSRDRVPFYEQYF
-,-,TRBV11-1,TRBJ2-2,TGTGCCAGCAGCCCAGACTGGGAGATCGTAGGCGGGGAGCTGTTTTTT,CASSPDWEIVGGELFF
-,-,TRBV7-3,TRBJ2-7,TGTGCCAGCAGCTCCAGGGTTCTCTACTCCTACGAGCAGTACTTC,CASSSRVLYSYEQYF
-,-,TRBV7-3,TRBJ2-3,TGTGCCAGCAGCCCTACAGGAGGCACAGATACGCAGTATTTT,CASSPTGGTDTQYF
-,-,TRBV7-9,TRBJ1-2,TGTGCCAGCAGCTACTCGATGACTAACTATGGCTACACCTTC,CASSYSMTNYGYTF
-,-,TRBV28,TRBJ1-2,TGTGCCAGCAGGCCTACGGTCTATGGCTACACCTTC,CASRPTVYGYTF
TRBD1,-,TRBV11-3,TRBJ2-3,TGTGCCAGCAGCTTAGTAACAGGGGCGACAGATACGCAGTATTTT,CASSLVTGATDTQYF
TRBD1,-,TRBV5-5,TRBJ2-5,TGTGCCAGCAGCTCGGGACAGGGGACGGAGACCCAGTACTTC,CASSSGQGTETQYF
TRBD1,-,TRBV29-1,TRBJ2-5,TGCAGCGTTGAAGGCCGCCGACAGGGGGCGGGATGGGAGACCCAGTACTTC,CSVEGRRQGAGWETQYF
TRBD2,-,TRBV5-1,TRBJ2-5,TGCGCCAGCAGCTTGACTAGCGGAACTCAAGAGACCCAGTACTTC,CASSLTSGTQETQYF
-,-,TRBV5-4,TRBJ2-1,TGTGCCAGCAGCTTATTTGGTGGCGGGTCGGTCTACAATGAGCAGTTCTTC,CASSLFGGGSVYNEQFF
-,-,TRBV30,TRBJ2-3,TGTGCCTGGAGGAGGAGTTCGATCGCAGATACGCAGTATTTT,CAWRRSSIADTQYF
-,-,TRBV2,TRBJ2-2,TGTGCCAGCAGTGGAGGGGGCGGGGAGCTGTTTTTT,CASSGGGGELFF
-,-,TRBV7-9,TRBJ1-5,TGTGCCAGCAGTTTTGTAAATAGCAATCAGCCCCAGCATTTT,CASSFVNSNQPQHF
-,-,TRBV2,TRBJ2-7,TGTGCCAGCAGTCGGCAGGGGAACGAGCAGTACTTC,CASSRQGNEQYF